Listed below are T cell receptor beta chains from one sample, sequenced in a study of blood T cell repertoires in COVID-19. TCRdb's table, derived via immunoSEQ multiplex PCR, lists solely in-frame clones and lacks some. Found here are 210,000 or so clones, more than 70% of them singletons; the top ten hold roughly 2.9%. Sample: peripheral blood. Source of these receptors: a man aged 50 to 59 with active or convalescent COVID-19. CDR3s leave out the opening cysteine and the closing phenylalanine or tryptophan. Expanded clones get a size class; other rows say once, few or many, or leave the size out.

size	V	J	CDR3
.	TRBV28	TRBJ2-1	ASSFSGRNEQF
once	TRBV3-1/TRBV3-2	TRBJ1-3	ASSPNPTGGSSGNTIY
.	TRBV2	TRBJ1-4	ASRGLRDGSNEKLF
.	TRBV5-1	TRBJ2-2	ASSSEGADTGELF
.	TRBV5-1	TRBJ2-2	ASSLTAGELF
.	TRBV24-1	TRBJ2-3	ATSDPIDSGITDTQY
few	TRBV3-1/TRBV3-2	TRBJ2-7	ASSRLAGGLSEQY
once	TRBV5-6	TRBJ1-5	ASSLGRPGQGGQPQH
few	TRBV5-6	TRBJ2-7	ASSGGTSGSITPYEQY
.	TRBV19	TRBJ2-7	ASSPRSSSYEQY
.	TRBV4-2	TRBJ2-3	ASSQDGAGGPGTDTQY
once	TRBV7-3	TRBJ1-1	ASSLTLGNTEAF
.	TRBV5-6	TRBJ2-7	ASHRRGARREQY
.	TRBV25-1	TRBJ1-4	ASSESSPGQGREKLF
.	TRBV4-2	TRBJ1-2	ASSPLGGSYGYT
.	TRBV5-1	TRBJ1-4	ASSLANSPGRGEKLF
.	TRBV15	TRBJ1-2	ATSREHRVRDYGYT
.	TRBV5-1	TRBJ2-1	ASSLSRGTNEQF
.	TRBV6-1	TRBJ2-2	ASSVGSNTGGTGELF
.	TRBV5-1	TRBJ1-1	ASSPTGNTEAF
.	TRBV6-1	TRBJ1-2	ASSETRVGGYT
.	TRBV27	TRBJ2-3	ASSLAGEDTDTQY
.	TRBV5-1	TRBJ2-3	ASSLGGTDTQY
.	TRBV19	TRBJ1-2	ASSMGAGDHGYT
.	TRBV9	TRBJ2-2	ASSVDRAGTGELF
.	TRBV3-1/TRBV3-2	TRBJ2-1	ASSGTSGSPSYNEQF